The 25 T cell receptor beta chains below all came from one sample that was sequenced in a study of shared clonotypes between healthy human individuals. Repertoires were generated with immunoSEQ multiplex PCR, while TCRdb's copy carries only in-frame clones and drops some. The sample records approximately 350,000 clones, roughly 70% being singletons. Sequenced sample: memory CD4+ T cells sorted from blood. Subset defined: CD45RA-negative fraction. The source is a man aged 25 to 40 in good health.

This clone was observed a handful of times. The genes are TRBV5-6 and TRBJ1-1, with D possibly matching TRBD1 (5 bases). The CDR3 is made up of 16 amino acids. Trimming took 0 bases from V and 4 from J, leaving 16 bases between them. Per the germline V gene, CDR1 is SGHDT and CDR2 is YYEEEE. The chain's CDR3 is CASSLESGVVTTEAFF. The CDR3 DNA sequence: TGTGCCAGCAGCTTGGAGTCGGGGGTGGTGACCACTGAAGCTTTCTTT.

V usage is TRBV4-3 and J usage is TRBJ2-7; a possible D gene is TRBD1 (5 bases). Germline V lookup: CDR1 LGHNA, CDR2 YSLEER. CDR3 length: 14 residues. With 2 bases removed from V and 7 bases from J, the gap between germline ends came to 15 bases. The CDR3: CASSQLIGAREQYF. The CDR3, as DNA: TGCGCCAGCAGCCAACTAATAGGGGCGCGTGAGCAGTACTTC.

This clone was seen once. V is TRBV7-3 and J is TRBJ2-2, with D perhaps TRBD2 (6 bases). The germline CDR1 and CDR2 sequences are SGHTA and FQGTGA. The CDR3 runs 14 residues. With 4 bases removed from V and 7 bases from J, the gap between germline ends came to 13 bases. CDR3 sequence (DNA): TGTGCCAGCAGCTCCTCTCGACTAGGCGGGGAGCTGTTTTTT. This gives the protein CASSSSRLGGELFF.

The chain links TRBV5-8 to TRBJ2-3; a possible D gene is TRBD1 (6 bases). Trimming left V 9 bases short and J 4 bases short, with 12 bases between. CDR1 is SGHTS, CDR2 YDEGEE, per germline. The CDR3 runs to 12 residues. CDR3 coding DNA: TGTGCCAACAACAGGGATCCAGATACGCAGTATTTT. Translating gives CANNRDPDTQYF.

This clone was seen just once. V gene TRBV6-4 combines with J gene TRBJ1-1, with TRBD1 as a possible D gene (5 bases). This CDR3 is 13 amino acids long. The V and J ends lost 5 bases and 2 bases respectively, with 9 bases between them. The germline V gene has CDR1 MRHNA and CDR2 SNTAGT. Here the CDR3 DNA reads TGTGCCAGCAGTACAGGTTCCAACACTGAAGCTTTCTTT. This sequence encodes CASSTGSNTEAFF.

The V gene is TRBV13, the J gene TRBJ2-1, with D uncertain. V was cut by 6 bases and J by 0 bases, with 9 bases left in between. CDR1 is PRHDT, CDR2 FYEKMQ, per germline (reference sequence). There are 14 residues in the CDR3. The CDR3 reads CASSPKDSYNEQFF. The CDR3 nucleotides read TGTGCCAGCAGTCCGAAGGACTCCTACAATGAGCAGTTCTTC. The complete variable domain, with remaining parts taken from reference TRBV13 and TRBJ2-1, reads AAGVIQSPRHLIKEKRETATLKCYPIPRHDTVYWYQQGPGQDPQFLISFYEKMQSDKGSIPDRFSAQQFSDYHSELNMSSLELGDSALYFCASSPKDSYNEQFFGPGTRLTVL.

The chain employs TRBV6-4 and TRBJ2-1; 10 bases are a match to TRBD1. CDR3 length: 16 amino acids. The junction had 13 bases not matched to a gene; V was cut back by 10 bases and J by 4 bases. Germline values: CDR1 MRHNA, CDR2 SNTAGT. The CDR3 region is CAIQLQGQGSYNEQFF. CDR3 sequence (DNA): TGTGCCATTCAACTCCAGGGACAGGGGTCGTACAATGAGCAGTTCTTC.

The CDR3 region is CASRPGGPYTEAFF. DNA for the CDR3: TGTGCCAGCAGGCCGGGGGGGCCCTACACTGAAGCTTTCTTT. The chain joins TRBV6-1 to TRBJ1-1, with D maybe TRBD1 (6 bases). CDR1 is MNHNS and CDR2 is SASEGT in the germline V gene. V was shortened by 6 bases and J by 3 bases, with 14 bases between the two germline ends. This CDR3 contains 14 residues.

The chain is built from TRBV5-6 and TRBJ1-5, with D uncertain. This CDR3 is built from 17 residues. With 0 bases removed from V and 5 bases from J, the gap between germline ends came to 18 bases. Germline V gene sequence: CDR1 SGHDT, CDR2 YYEEEE. The CDR3 DNA reads as TGTGCCAGCAGCTTGGGGATGGGCAGAGCCCACCATCAGCCCCAGCATTTT. It specifies CASSLGMGRAHHQPQHF.

The chain has TRBV7-2 and TRBJ2-1; a weak D match, TRBD2 (7 bases). Trimming pared 5 bases from V and 7 bases from J, leaving 18 bases between. This CDR3 spans 15 amino acids. Germline V gene lookup returns CDR1 SGHTA and CDR2 FQGNSA. The CDR3 loop is CASSRRGGSMNEQFF. The CDR3 DNA is TGTGCCAGCAGCCGTAGGGGGGGGTCCATGAATGAGCAGTTCTTC.

The chain uses TRBV5-5 and TRBJ2-7, with 10 positions matching TRBD2. The CDR3 spans 18 residues. With 5 bases clipped from V and 6 bases from J, the junction kept 20 bases outside the gene matches. CDR1 is SGHKS, CDR2 YYEKEE, per germline (reference sequence). The CDR3 coding sequence is TGTGCCAGCAGAAAATCGGTGTTAGCGGGAGGACTTATCAGCGAGCAGTACTTC. It yields the protein CASRKSVLAGGLISEQYF.

Only one count was recorded for this clone. This sequence joins TRBV10-1 and TRBJ1-1; D not resolved. V lost 2 bases and J 4 bases, leaving 11 bases between the germline ends. This CDR3 is 14 amino acids long. The germline V gene has CDR1 WNHNN and CDR2 SYGVQD (reference sequence). The CDR3 spells CASSENTLGTEAFF. CDR3 DNA: TGCGCCAGCAGTGAGAATACTTTAGGCACTGAAGCTTTCTTT.

This chain joins TRBV28 and TRBJ2-7; D perhaps matches TRBD2 (5 bases). Trimming stripped 5 bases from V and 5 bases from J, with 16 bases between. This CDR3 contains 14 residues. Germline assignment: CDR1 MDHEN and CDR2 SYDVKM. Here the CDR3 reads CASSEGGLEDEQYF. The CDR3, as DNA: TGTGCCAGCAGTGAAGGAGGCCTCGAAGACGAGCAGTACTTC.

V gene TRBV11-3 combines with J gene TRBJ1-1; D gene ambiguous. In germline, CDR1 is SGHNT, CDR2 YENEEA. With 1 base removed from V and 5 bases from J, the gap between germline ends came to 8 bases. This CDR3 has 13 residues. CDR3 sequence reads: CASSLGRVTEAFF. CDR3 nucleotides: TGTGCCAGCAGCTTAGGAAGGGTAACTGAAGCTTTCTTT.

The chain carries TRBV30 and TRBJ2-3; 12 positions match TRBD1. Germline V gene lookup returns CDR1 GTSNPN and CDR2 SVGIG (reference sequence). CDR3 size: 19 residues. Trimming cost V 4 bases and J 6 bases; bases outside gene matches: 20. The CDR3: CAWTQGTGGLIDNRDTQYF. The CDR3 DNA follows: TGTGCCTGGACCCAAGGGACAGGGGGCTTGATTGATAATAGGGATACGCAGTATTTT.

Here the CDR3 DNA reads TGTGCCAGCAGCCCCTTAGGGGCCCATGAGCAGTTCTTC. Protein sequence: CASSPLGAHEQFF. V gene TRBV5-4 combines with J gene TRBJ2-1; perhaps TRBD1 as D (5 bases). CDR1 and CDR2 (germline): SGHNT, YYREEE (reference sequence). Trimming pared 4 bases from V and 8 bases from J, leaving 13 bases between. This CDR3 is built from 13 residues.

The rearrangement links TRBV10-2 to TRBJ1-5, with TRBD1 identical over 7 bases. The CDR3 covers 16 residues. Per the germline V gene, CDR1 is WSHSY and CDR2 is SAAADI. With V trimmed by 5 bases and J by 3 bases, 10 bases remained unmatched. The DNA for the CDR3 is TGCGCCAGCAGTTCCTCCGGGACAGCCTTCAATCAGCCCCAGCATTTT. Amino acid sequence: CASSSSGTAFNQPQHF.

This chain connects TRBV19 to TRBJ2-5; the D gene is possibly TRBD2 (6 bases). Trimming left V 6 bases short and J 9 bases short, with 14 bases between. CDR1 and CDR2 from the germline V gene are LNHDA and SQIVND (reference sequence). The CDR3 consists of 12 residues. CDR3 in amino acids: CASSHGGAAQYF. Here the CDR3 DNA reads TGTGCCAGTAGCCATGGAGGGGCGGCCCAGTACTTC.

The genes are TRBV28 and TRBJ2-1; TRBD2 is a possible D gene (5 bases). V lost 3 bases and J 6 bases, leaving 12 bases between the germline ends. Per the germline V gene, CDR1 is MDHEN and CDR2 is SYDVKM. This CDR3 region has 14 residues. Here the CDR3 DNA reads TGTGCCAGCAGTTTCGAGGGTTTCGGCAATGAGCAGTTCTTC. Translating it yields CASSFEGFGNEQFF.

CDR3 sequence: CASSTSGSPTDTQYF. The CDR3 region has the DNA TGCGCCAGTTCCACTAGCGGGAGCCCCACAGATACGCAGTATTTT. The chain joins TRBV5-1 to TRBJ2-3; TRBD2 aligns across 11 bases. The CDR3 is made up of 15 amino acids. Germline V lookup: CDR1 SGHRS, CDR2 YFSETQ. Losses at the gene ends were 8 bases for V and 2 bases for J; bases not matched to a gene: 7.

This rearrangement joins TRBV2 to TRBJ2-7; weak D call: TRBD1 (6 bases). V was pared by 8 bases and J by 0 bases, with 14 bases between. This CDR3 is 14 amino acids long. Germline-derived CDR1 and CDR2 are SNHLY and FYNNEI. For the CDR3, the DNA is TGTGCCAGCCTACTGCAGGGGCCCTCCTACGAGCAGTACTTC. Residues: CASLLQGPSYEQYF.

The V gene is TRBV5-5, the J gene TRBJ2-2; D is ambiguous. The germline V gene has CDR1 SGHKS and CDR2 YYEKEE (reference sequence). The CDR3 length is 13 residues. V lost 4 bases to trimming and J lost 4 bases, with 8 bases between them. The CDR3 sequence: CASSPTGTGELFF. CDR3 nucleotide sequence: TGTGCCAGCAGCCCGACTGGCACCGGGGAGCTGTTTTTT.

J is TRBJ1-2 and V is TRBV4-3, with 7 bases that match TRBD1. Trimming at V came to 2 bases and at J to 2 bases, leaving 5 bases not matched to a gene. Germline values: CDR1 LGHNA, CDR2 YSLEER. This CDR3 has 15 residues. For the CDR3, the DNA is TGCGCCAGCAGCCAAACACTGACAGGGAACTATGGCTACACCTTC. As protein: CASSQTLTGNYGYTF.

There are a few counts of this clone. The V call is TRBV6-5, the J call TRBJ2-5; D unclear. V dropped 2 bases and J dropped 6 bases, with 4 bases sitting between them. The germline V gene has CDR1 MNHEY and CDR2 SVGAGI. CDR3 length: 11 residues. The CDR3 bases are TGTGCCAGCAGTTACCAGCAGACCCAGTACTTC. It yields the protein CASSYQQTQYF.

The chain joins TRBV11-2 to TRBJ2-7; the D gene is possibly TRBD1 (5 bases). V was trimmed by 0 bases and J by 5 bases, leaving 8 bases between them. This CDR3 is 13 amino acids long. Germline V gene lookup returns CDR1 SGHAT and CDR2 FQNNGV. CDR3: CASSLDRADEQYF. Written as DNA, the CDR3 is TGTGCCAGCAGCTTAGACAGGGCGGACGAGCAGTACTTC.